This paragraph reports one T cell receptor beta chain. How the authors handled the data: Counts of nucleated cells, estimated from reference gene primer amplification, were obtained. Generated by immunoSEQ multiplex PCR, the TCRdb table keeps only in-frame clones and is missing some. V, J and clone size derive from that table, while D and trimming were established from the DNA sequence. The table records a few hundred thousand clones, roughly 80% of them present only once. These data belong to a study of blood T cell repertoires in COVID-19. In the study overall: Collection of acute and convalescent COVID-19 samples took place in the United States, Italy and Spain. From T cells, B-cell-depleted T cells, or PBMCs came the material, which was cDNA or gDNA.

V trimming: 5 bases; J trimming: 1 base; junction bases outside the gene matches: 8. The V gene's germline CDR1 is SGHVS and CDR2 FQNEAQ. The CDR3 covers 16 residues. J is TRBJ1-2 and V is TRBV7-8, with 9 positions matching TRBD1. The specimen sequenced was peripheral blood. The receptor was isolated from a man older than 75 with acute or convalescent COVID-19. CDR3 region: CASSPGQGGDNYGYTF. The CDR3 nucleotides read TGTGCCAGCAGCCCGGGACAGGGAGGGGATAACTATGGCTACACCTTC.